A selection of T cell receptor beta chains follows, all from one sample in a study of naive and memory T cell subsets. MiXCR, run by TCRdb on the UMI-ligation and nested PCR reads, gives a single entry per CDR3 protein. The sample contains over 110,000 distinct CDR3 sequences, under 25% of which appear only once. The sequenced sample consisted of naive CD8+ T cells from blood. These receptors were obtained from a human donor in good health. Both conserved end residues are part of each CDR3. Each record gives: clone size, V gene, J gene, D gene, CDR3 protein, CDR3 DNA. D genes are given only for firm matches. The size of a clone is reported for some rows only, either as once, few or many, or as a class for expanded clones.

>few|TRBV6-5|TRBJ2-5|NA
CASSYSARGETQYF
TGTGCCAGCAGTTACTCAGCAAGGGGAGAGACCCAGTACTTC
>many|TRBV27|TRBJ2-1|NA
CASSWYNEQFF
TGTGCCAGCAGTTGGTACAATGAGCAGTTCTTC
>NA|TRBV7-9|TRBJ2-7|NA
CASSFQGGGPYEQYF
TGTGCCAGCAGCTTTCAGGGGGGAGGGCCCTACGAGCAGTACTTC
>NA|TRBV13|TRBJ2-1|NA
CASSFYAGEQFF
TGTGCCAGCAGCTTTTACGCCGGTGAGCAGTTCTTC
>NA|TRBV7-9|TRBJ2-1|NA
CASSSGPRVFGENEQFF
TGTGCCAGCAGCTCGGGCCCCCGAGTGTTCGGGGAGAATGAGCAGTTCTTC
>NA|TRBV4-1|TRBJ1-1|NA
CASSQVRVGTEAFF
TGCGCCAGCAGCCAAGTGAGGGTCGGCACTGAAGCTTTCTTT
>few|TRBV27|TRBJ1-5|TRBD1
CASSSAGTDSNQPQHF
TGTGCCAGCAGTTCCGCCGGGACAGATAGCAATCAGCCCCAGCATTTT
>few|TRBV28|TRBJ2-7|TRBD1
CASSLLDRGEQYF
TGTGCCAGCAGTCTCCTGGACAGGGGGGAGCAGTACTTC
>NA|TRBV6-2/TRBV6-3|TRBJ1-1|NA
CASSLWRNTEAFF
TGTGCCAGCAGTTTATGGAGGAACACTGAAGCTTTCTTT
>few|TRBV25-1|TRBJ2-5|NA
CASSEWLLGQKETQYF
TGTGCCAGCAGTGAATGGTTGCTGGGGCAGAAAGAGACCCAGTACTTC
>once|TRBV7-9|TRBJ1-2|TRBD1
CASSLGDRGWYGYTF
TGTGCCAGCAGCTTAGGAGACAGGGGTTGGTATGGCTACACCTTC
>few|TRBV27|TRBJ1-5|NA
CASSLIGSAQPQHF
TGTGCCAGCAGTTTAATCGGATCGGCTCAGCCCCAGCATTTT
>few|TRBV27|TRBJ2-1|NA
CASRPESGVVNEQFF
TGTGCCAGCAGGCCAGAATCAGGGGTTGTTAATGAGCAGTTCTTC
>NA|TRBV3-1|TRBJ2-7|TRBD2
CASSQGPLSGRAHYEQYF
TGTGCCAGCAGCCAAGGACCCCTTAGCGGGAGGGCCCACTACGAGCAGTACTTC
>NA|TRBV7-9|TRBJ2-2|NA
CATGSTGELFF
TGTGCCACCGGCTCCACCGGGGAGCTGTTTTTT
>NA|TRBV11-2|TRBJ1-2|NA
CASSLDGIGGHQTSNYGYTF
TGTGCCAGCAGCTTAGACGGGATTGGGGGCCACCAGACGTCTAACTATGGCTACACCTTC
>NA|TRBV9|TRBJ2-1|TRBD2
CASSGGGFAEQFF
TGTGCCAGCAGTGGGGGGGGGTTCGCTGAGCAGTTCTTC
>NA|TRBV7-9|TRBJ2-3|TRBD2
CASSKVSSGIGDTQYF
TGTGCCAGCAGCAAGGTTTCTAGCGGGATAGGAGATACGCAGTATTTT
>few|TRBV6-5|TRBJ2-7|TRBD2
CASRPGGGSYEQYF
TGTGCCAGCAGACCGGGGGGGGGCAGCTACGAGCAGTACTTC
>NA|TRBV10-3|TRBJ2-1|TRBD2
CAISEERGSYEQFF
TGTGCCATCAGTGAAGAGCGCGGGAGCTATGAGCAGTTCTTC
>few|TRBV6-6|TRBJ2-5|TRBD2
CASSPLAGGPETQYF
TGTGCCAGCAGTCCACTAGCGGGAGGGCCCGAGACCCAGTACTTC
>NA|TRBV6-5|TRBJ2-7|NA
CASTSGPSYEQYF
TGTGCCAGCACCTCCGGGCCCTCCTACGAGCAGTACTTC
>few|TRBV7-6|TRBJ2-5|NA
CASSLDDRIQETQYF
TGTGCCAGCAGCTTAGACGACAGAATCCAAGAGACCCAGTACTTC
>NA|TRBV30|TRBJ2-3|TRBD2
CAWSFAGVTDTQYF
TGTGCCTGGAGTTTCGCGGGAGTCACAGATACGCAGTATTTT
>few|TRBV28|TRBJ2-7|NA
CASSRWPPRDYEQYF
TGTGCCAGCAGTCGCTGGCCCCCTCGGGACTACGAGCAGTACTTC